The TCR beta chain described here comes from a study of CD8+ T cells in alopecia areata. Study at large: Those treated were given oral tofacitinib at 5 to 10 mg twice daily.

The CDR3 spans 12 residues. Germline V gene sequence: CDR1 MNHNY, CDR2 SVGAGI (reference sequence). V was pared by 7 bases and J by 0 bases, with 5 bases between. Sampling of alopecia areata patients yielded lesional scalp punch biopsies as well as peripheral blood. Extracted RNA was reverse transcribed into cDNA, the sequencing template. The protocol was immunoSEQ multiplex PCR, while the TCRdb copy is restricted to in-frame clones and leaves out a portion. The profile shows over 110,000 clones, 51% of them singletons. V usage is TRBV6-6 and J usage is TRBJ2-3, with D unresolved. This TCR was sampled from a human donor with alopecia areata. Source: CD4+ T cells sorted from blood, taken at week 0. The CDR3 region has the DNA TGTGCCAGCAAGGTTAGCACAGATACGCAGTATTTT. Translated: CASKVSTDTQYF.